The T cell receptor beta chain under discussion was sequenced for a study of cytomegalovirus exposure and HLA in healthy donors. Study-wide background: HLA-typed donors contributed 80 million or so unique TCRs, which were held in an early data release. Study-wide results and caveats: Among immune exposure information, only CMV serostatus was available. After further analysis at a later stage, roughly 15,000 TCR beta sequences were associated with HLA alleles at 0.05 false discovery rate.

Comments on this clone: The antigen remains unidentified.

Trimming shortened V by 4 bases and J by 5 bases, and 5 bases separated the two germline ends. Germline V CDR1 and CDR2: SGHRS, YFSETQ. The CDR3 is 11 residues long. Primers included in the PCR were 60 Vbeta and 13 Jbeta primers. The table came from immunoSEQ multiplex PCR; TCRdb's copy has only in-frame clones and leaves some out. The table records 110,000 to 150,000 clones, 75% to 80% of them present only once. The specimen sequenced was PBMCs. This TCR derives from a woman aged 30 to 39 in good health and CMV-seronegative. The rearrangement links TRBV5-1 to TRBJ2-3; D call uncertain. This CDR3 reads CASSRQDTQYF. CDR3 DNA: TGCGCCAGCAGCCGACAAGATACGCAGTATTTT. Using reference TRBV5-1 and TRBJ2-3 for the parts outside the CDR3, the full variable domain is KAGVTQTPRYLIKTRGQQVTLSCSPISGHRSVSWYQQTPGQGLQFLFEYFSETQRNKGNFPGRFSGRQFSNSRSEMNVSTLELGDSALYLCASSRQDTQYFGPGTRLTVL.